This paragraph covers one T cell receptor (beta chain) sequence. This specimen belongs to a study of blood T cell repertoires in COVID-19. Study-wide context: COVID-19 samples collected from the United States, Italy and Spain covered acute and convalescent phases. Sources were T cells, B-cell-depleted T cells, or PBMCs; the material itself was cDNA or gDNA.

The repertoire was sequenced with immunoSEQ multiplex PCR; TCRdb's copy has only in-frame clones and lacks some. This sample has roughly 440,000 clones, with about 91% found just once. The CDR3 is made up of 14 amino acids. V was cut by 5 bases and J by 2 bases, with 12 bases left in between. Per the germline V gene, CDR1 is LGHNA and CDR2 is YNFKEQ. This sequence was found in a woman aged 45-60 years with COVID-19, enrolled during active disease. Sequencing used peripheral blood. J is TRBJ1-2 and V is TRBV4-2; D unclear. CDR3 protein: CASSSLGGNYGYTF. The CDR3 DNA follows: TGTGCCAGCAGCTCCCTCGGAGGGAACTATGGCTACACCTTC.